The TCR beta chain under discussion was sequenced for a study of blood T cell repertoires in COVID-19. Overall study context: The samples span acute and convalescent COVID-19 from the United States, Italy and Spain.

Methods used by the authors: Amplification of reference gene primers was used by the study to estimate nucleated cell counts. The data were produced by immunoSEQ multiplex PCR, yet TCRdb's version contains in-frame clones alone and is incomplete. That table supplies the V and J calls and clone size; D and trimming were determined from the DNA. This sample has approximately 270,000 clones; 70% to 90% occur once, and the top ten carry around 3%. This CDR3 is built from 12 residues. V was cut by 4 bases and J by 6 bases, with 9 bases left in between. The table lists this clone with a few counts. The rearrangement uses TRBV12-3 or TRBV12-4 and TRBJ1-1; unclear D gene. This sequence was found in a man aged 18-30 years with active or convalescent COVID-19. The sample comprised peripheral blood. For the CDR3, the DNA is TGTGCCAGCAGTTCGGAGTACCCTGAAGCTTTCTTT. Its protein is CASSSEYPEAFF.